One sample yielded the 27 T cell receptor beta chains listed below, sequenced in a study of blood T cell repertoires in COVID-19. The assay was immunoSEQ multiplex PCR, and TCRdb's table has in-frame clones only and misses some. The sample gives about 210,000 clones, roughly 75% of which show up once; approximately 6.6% is in the top ten. The sequenced sample was peripheral blood. The receptor source for this set is a woman in her 70s with acute or convalescent COVID-19.

This clone was counted only a few times. This sequence joins TRBV7-6 and TRBJ2-4; 7 nucleotides agree with TRBD2. The CDR3 contains 15 residues. The V gene end was trimmed by 5 bases and the J gene end by 6 bases; junction bases not matched to a gene: 10. From germline, CDR1 is SGHVS and CDR2 FNYEAQ. The CDR3 coding sequence is TGTGCCAGCAGCCCTAGGGGCCCGGGAGGAAACATTCAGTACTTC. It encodes CASSPRGPGGNIQYF.

With respect to this clone: This specimen includes other DNA sequences encoding the same CDR3. V is TRBV19 and J is TRBJ2-5, with no clear D. The CDR3 extends over 12 amino acids. In germline, CDR1 is LNHDA, CDR2 SQIVND (reference sequence). Trimming removed 3 bases at V and 5 bases at J, with 7 bases between. CDR3 residues: CASSIPGETQYF. As DNA, the CDR3 is TGTGCCAGTAGTATCCCGGGTGAGACCCAGTACTTC.

The CDR3 DNA reads as TGTGCCTGGGGCCAGACAGGGGGCTATAATTCACCCCTCCACTTT. Encoded protein: CAWGQTGGYNSPLHF. This chain links TRBV30 with TRBJ1-6, with 9 bases matching TRBD1. CDR1 GTSNPN and CDR2 SVGIG come from the germline V gene (reference sequence). The CDR3 runs 15 residues. The ends lost 5 bases at V and 3 bases at J; junction bases unmatched: 5.

The rearrangement links TRBV6-5 to TRBJ2-5, with 8 bases that match TRBD1. The germline gives CDR1 MNHEY, CDR2 SVGAGI. This CDR3 is 12 amino acids long. J was trimmed by 8 bases and V by 2 bases; bases with no gene match: 1. CDR3 loop: CASSYDRGTQYF. In DNA, the CDR3 is TGTGCCAGCAGTTACGACAGGGGAACCCAGTACTTC.

A single count supports this clone. The CDR3 nucleotides are TGTGCCAGTAGCACCCGGGACAGAGAAGCCAACGTCCTGACTTTC. The encoded protein is CASSTRDREANVLTF. The chain carries TRBV19 and TRBJ2-6, with TRBD1 matching 7 bases. CDR3 length: 15 residues. Per germline, CDR1 LNHDA and CDR2 SQIVND (reference sequence). V lost 6 bases and J lost 7; bases outside the gene matches: 9.

This sequence joins TRBV19 and TRBJ2-1, with 7 bases aligning to TRBD1. The CDR3 has 13 residues. With V trimmed by 6 bases and J by 6 bases, 5 bases remained unmatched. From germline, CDR1 is LNHDA and CDR2 SQIVND (reference sequence). The CDR3 DNA reads TGTGCCAGTAGGGTGGGACAGATCAATGAGCAGTTCTTC. This encodes CASRVGQINEQFF.

The J gene is TRBJ2-5, the V gene TRBV20-1; 8 positions agree with TRBD2. Germline trimming cut 3 bases from V and 1 base from J; bases unmatched to any gene: 13. Germline V CDR1 and CDR2: DFQATT, SNEGSKA (reference sequence). The CDR3 totals 17 residues. The CDR3 DNA sequence: TGCAGTGCTAGTATCGTTCGAGCGGGGGTTTCCCAAGAGACCCAGTACTTC. Its translation: CSASIVRAGVSQETQYF.

This clone has only a few counts. The chain uses TRBV12-1 and TRBJ1-5; no DNA check was done on the table's D call, TRBD1. TRBV12-1 is a pseudogene locus. This CDR3 has 15 residues. CDR3 protein: CASSPRDREDQPQHF. The CDR3 region has the DNA TGTGCCAGCAGCCCCCGCGACAGGGAGGACCAGCCCCAGCATTTT.

The chain is built from TRBV3-1 (or the pseudogene TRBV3-2) and TRBJ1-2; D is perhaps TRBD1 (6 bases). CDR3 length: 14 amino acids. V lost 5 bases, J lost 8 bases, and 18 bases lay in between. The germline gives CDR1 LGHDT, CDR2 YNNKEL (reference sequence). The CDR3 loop is CASSFLSGAEGYTF. The DNA for the CDR3 is TGTGCCAGCAGCTTTCTCTCAGGGGCGGAGGGCTACACCTTC.

Only a few counts were recorded for this clone. V and J are TRBV4-1 and TRBJ2-1; no firm D call. Trimming left V 2 bases short and J 5 bases short, with 10 bases between. The germline gives CDR1 MGHRA, CDR2 YSYEKL. This CDR3 comprises 14 residues. The CDR3, as DNA: TGCGCCAGCAGCCAAAAAATAAGCCACAATGAGCAGTTCTTC. Translated, it gives CASSQKISHNEQFF.

This chain uses TRBV6-5 with TRBJ2-1; TRBD1 agrees at 7 bases. The V gene end was trimmed by 6 bases and the J gene end by 3 bases; junction bases not matched to a gene: 8. The CDR3 is 15 amino acids. The germline V gene encodes CDR1 MNHEY and CDR2 SVGAGI. The CDR3 DNA is TGTGCCAGCAGCTTACACGGACAGGTCTACAATGAGCAGTTCTTC. This sequence encodes CASSLHGQVYNEQFF.

A single count supports this clone. The rearrangement uses TRBV9 and TRBJ2-2; 9 nucleotides align to TRBD1. This CDR3 contains 16 residues. Germline loops: CDR1 SGDLS, CDR2 YYNGEE. V trimming: 0 bases; J trimming: 4 bases; junction bases outside the gene matches: 4. The CDR3 region has the DNA TGTGCCAGCAGCGTAGGGGGGGACAGGGTCACCGGGGAGCTGTTTTTT. Protein: CASSVGGDRVTGELFF.

The chain has TRBV18 and TRBJ2-1, with 8 nucleotides matching TRBD2. The CDR3 length is 17 residues. After removal of 3 bases from V and 0 bases from J, the junction contained 7 bases not matched to a gene. Germline V gene lookup returns CDR1 KGHSH and CDR2 LQKENI. The CDR3 DNA follows: TGTGCCAGCTCACCTCCCCTAGCGGGTAGCTCCTACAATGAGCAGTTCTTC. It is translated as CASSPPLAGSSYNEQFF.

As DNA, the CDR3 is TGTGCCAGCAGCTTGGGAACTGGGGCCTATGGCTACACCTTC. Its translation is CASSLGTGAYGYTF. The chain carries TRBV13 and TRBJ1-2; D is possibly TRBD1 (5 bases). The CDR3 is 14 residues long. Germline CDR1 PRHDT, CDR2 FYEKMQ (reference sequence). V gave up 3 bases and J gave up 4 bases, with 12 bases separating them. The full variable domain, completed using reference TRBV13 and TRBJ1-2, is AAGVIQSPRHLIKEKRETATLKCYPIPRHDTVYWYQQGPGQDPQFLISFYEKMQSDKGSIPDRFSAQQFSDYHSELNMSSLELGDSALYFCASSLGTGAYGYTFGSGTRLTVV.

This chain joins TRBV29-1 and TRBJ2-1, with 7 bases lining up with TRBD2. The CDR3 runs 14 residues. Germline lookup yields CDR1 SQVTM and CDR2 ANQGSEA. With 6 bases clipped from V and 7 bases from J, the junction kept 12 bases outside the gene matches. CDR3 nucleotide sequence: TGCAGCGTAGATAGGGCGCAGGGAGGGAATGAGCAGTTCTTC. Protein: CSVDRAQGGNEQFF.

The chain uses TRBV24-1 and TRBJ1-1; D ambiguous. The CDR3 has 15 residues. The ends were cut back, 2 bases at V and 0 bases at J, with 9 bases in the middle. CDR1 and CDR2 (germline): KGHDR, SFDVKD. CDR3 in DNA: TGTGCCACCAGTGATTCGAGGCGCCTGAACACTGAAGCTTTCTTT. As protein: CATSDSRRLNTEAFF.

The chain combines TRBV9 with TRBJ2-5; possible D gene TRBD1, 5 bases. The CDR3 totals 17 residues. CDR1 and CDR2 (germline): SGDLS, YYNGEE. With 0 bases removed from V and 1 base from J, the gap between germline ends came to 16 bases. The CDR3 protein is CASSVAGNSGFQETQYF. Here the CDR3 DNA reads TGTGCCAGCAGCGTAGCTGGGAACTCAGGGTTCCAAGAGACCCAGTACTTC.

This chain joins TRBV6-1 and TRBJ1-3, with TRBD1 as a possible D gene (5 bases). The germline V gene has CDR1 MNHNS and CDR2 SASEGT. The CDR3 covers 16 residues. V was pared by 5 bases and J by 2 bases, with 16 bases between. CDR3 loop: CASSQGARGAGNTIYF. Here the CDR3 DNA reads TGTGCCAGCAGTCAAGGGGCAAGGGGCGCTGGAAACACCATATATTTT.

In its sample, this clone was seen once. The chain combines TRBV6-6 with TRBJ2-7; D is undetermined. CDR3 length: 13 amino acids. Trimming took off 2 bases at V and 3 bases at J, with 8 bases between the two ends. In germline, CDR1 is MNHNY, CDR2 SVGAGI (reference sequence). The CDR3 coding sequence is TGTGCCAGCAGTTACGGCGGATTCTACGAGCAGTACTTC. Translated: CASSYGGFYEQYF.

V gene TRBV6-5 combines with J gene TRBJ2-1; a weak D match, TRBD1 (5 bases). This CDR3 contains 16 residues. V was cut by 0 bases and J by 7 bases, with 16 bases left in between. Germline CDR1 and CDR2: MNHEY and SVGAGI. The CDR3 DNA follows: TGTGCCAGCAGTTACTCGCTAGGGGCAGGTGGGAATGAGCAGTTCTTC. This translates into CASSYSLGAGGNEQFF.

V gene TRBV24-1 combines with J gene TRBJ2-2, with 7 nucleotides matching TRBD1. This CDR3 region has 14 residues. Unmatched junction bases numbered 7, after V lost 9 bases and J lost 4 bases. Looked up from germline, CDR1 is KGHDR and CDR2 is SFDVKD. The CDR3 reads CATGTEKPTGELFF. The CDR3 DNA reads TGTGCCACCGGGACAGAAAAACCCACCGGGGAGCTGTTTTTT.

The chain links TRBV2 to TRBJ2-2; D gene uncertain. The CDR3 contains 13 residues. Trimming removed 7 bases from V and 1 base from J, with 7 bases in between. Germline V lookup: CDR1 SNHLY, CDR2 FYNNEI. CDR3 sequence (DNA): TGTGCCAGCAACTCTCAGAACACCGGGGAGCTGTTTTTT. The encoded protein is CASNSQNTGELFF.

In this sample, this clone turned up once. The chain carries TRBV27 and TRBJ2-3, with TRBD2 as a possible D gene (6 bases). The germline V gene has CDR1 MNHEY and CDR2 SMNVEV (reference sequence). The CDR3 extends over 16 amino acids. V was shortened by 4 bases and J by 4 bases, with 18 bases between the two germline ends. CDR3 coding DNA: TGTGCCAGCAGTTCTGGGCGGGGCCGAGGTCCAGATACGCAGTATTTT. Its protein product is CASSSGRGRGPDTQYF.

The rearrangement links TRBV24-1 to TRBJ2-3, with D possibly TRBD2 on 7 matching bases. CDR3 length: 16 residues. Germline V gives CDR1 KGHDR, CDR2 SFDVKD. V was trimmed by 4 bases and J by 1 base, leaving 14 bases between them. The CDR3 nucleotides are TGTGCCACCAGTGACCTGCGGGGGCGGGGCACAGATACGCAGTATTTT. The encoded protein is CATSDLRGRGTDTQYF.

Of note for this clone: At the DNA level, this CDR3 is encoded by other sequences in the same sample as well. This chain links TRBV2 with TRBJ2-2, with 7 bases fitting TRBD2. The germline V gene has CDR1 SNHLY and CDR2 FYNNEI. The J segment lost 1 base and the V segment lost 9 bases, leaving 8 bases of the junction unmatched. This CDR3 spans 15 amino acids. CDR3 DNA: TGTGCCAGTCGTACCTCGGGGGGGAACACCGGGGAGCTGTTTTTT. Translating gives CASRTSGGNTGELFF.

This clone appeared a single time. This chain joins TRBV7-2 and TRBJ2-5; perhaps TRBD2 as D (5 bases). The ends were cut back, 4 bases at V and 4 bases at J, with 22 bases in the middle. The CDR3 is 17 amino acids. Germline values: CDR1 SGHTA, CDR2 FQGNSA. The CDR3 nucleotides are TGTGCCAGCAGCTCCCCCCCAGGACGGAATCTAGCAGAGACCCAGTACTTC. This gives the protein CASSSPPGRNLAETQYF.

The CDR3 sequence is CASSQESGGAREQYF. The CDR3 DNA is TGCGCCAGCAGCCAAGAAAGCGGGGGGGCGAGAGAGCAGTACTTC. V gene TRBV4-3 combines with J gene TRBJ2-7; 10 bases line up with TRBD2. Per the germline V gene, CDR1 is LGHNA and CDR2 is YSLEER. This CDR3 is built from 15 residues. V lost 0 bases and J lost 7; bases outside the gene matches: 6.